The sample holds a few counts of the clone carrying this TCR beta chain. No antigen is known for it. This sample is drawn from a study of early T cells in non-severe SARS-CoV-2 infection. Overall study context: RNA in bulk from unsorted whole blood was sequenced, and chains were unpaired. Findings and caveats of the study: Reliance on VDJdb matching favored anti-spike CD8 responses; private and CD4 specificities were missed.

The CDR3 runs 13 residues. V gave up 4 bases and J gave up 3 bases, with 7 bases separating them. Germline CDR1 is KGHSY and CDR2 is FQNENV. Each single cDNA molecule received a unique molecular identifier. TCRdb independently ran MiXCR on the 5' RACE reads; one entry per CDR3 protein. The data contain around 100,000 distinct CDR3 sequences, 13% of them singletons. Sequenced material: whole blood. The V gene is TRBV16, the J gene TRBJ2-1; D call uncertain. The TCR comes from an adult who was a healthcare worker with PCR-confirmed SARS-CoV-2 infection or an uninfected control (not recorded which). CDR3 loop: CASSRGDYNEQFF. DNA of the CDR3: TGTGCCAGCAGCCGTGGGGACTACAATGAGCAGTTCTTC.